These T cell receptor beta chains were read from a single sample in a study of long-term antiretroviral therapy in people with HIV. The table came from immunoSEQ multiplex PCR; TCRdb's copy has only in-frame clones and leaves some out. The profile shows 20,000 to 25,000 clones, around 87% of them singletons. Sequencing was performed on unsorted PBMCs, taken 2.5 to 2.7 years after starting antiretroviral therapy. These receptor sequences come from a woman in her forties or fifties with HIV. The CDR3 runs from the conserved cysteine through the conserved F or W. Each record gives: J gene, V gene, D gene, CDR3 length, clone size, CDR3 protein, CDR3 DNA. D genes are given only for firm matches. Clone size is shown for a subset of rows, as once, few, many or a class of expanded clone.

J: TRBJ1-1; V: TRBV5-5; D: -; length: 14; size: -; CDR3: CASSFADMNTEAFF; DNA: TGTGCCAGCAGCTTTGCAGACATGAACACTGAAGCTTTCTTT
J: TRBJ1-4; V: TRBV7-9; D: TRBD1; length: 14; size: -; CDR3: CASSKRQGSEKLFF; DNA: TGTGCCAGCAGCAAGCGACAGGGTAGTGAAAAACTGTTTTTT
J: TRBJ2-7; V: TRBV10-3; D: -; length: 13; size: once; CDR3: CAISDVDAYEQYF; DNA: TGTGCCATCAGTGACGTCGACGCCTACGAGCAGTACTTC
J: TRBJ2-5; V: TRBV18; D: -; length: 14; size: -; CDR3: CASSPVPEGRIQYF; DNA: TGTGCCAGCTCACCAGTCCCAGAGGGAAGAATCCAGTACTTC
J: TRBJ2-2; V: TRBV7-6; D: TRBD2; length: 14; size: once; CDR3: CASSLGGSSGELFF; DNA: TGTGCCAGCAGCTTGGGCGGGAGTAGCGGGGAGCTGTTTTTT
J: TRBJ1-1; V: TRBV5-1; D: -; length: 13; size: -; CDR3: CASSFGQNTEAFF; DNA: TGCGCCAGCAGCTTCGGACAGAACACTGAAGCTTTCTTT
J: TRBJ2-5; V: TRBV2; D: -; length: 15; size: -; CDR3: CASSERREYQETQYF; DNA: TGTGCCAGCAGTGAAAGACGGGAGTACCAAGAGACCCAGTACTTC
J: TRBJ1-1; V: TRBV27; D: TRBD1; length: 18; size: few; CDR3: CASSFRPPAGGTNTEAFF; DNA: TGTGCCAGCAGTTTTAGGCCACCAGCAGGGGGAACGAACACTGAAGCTTTCTTT
J: TRBJ2-1; V: TRBV5-4; D: -; length: 14; size: once; CDR3: CASSLNGAVGGQFF; DNA: TGTGCCAGCAGCTTGAACGGAGCGGTAGGGGGGCAGTTCTTC
J: TRBJ1-2; V: TRBV19; D: -; length: 14; size: -; CDR3: CASSIAGAGYGYTF; DNA: TGTGCCAGTAGTATTGCGGGGGCTGGCTATGGCTACACCTTC
J: TRBJ2-3; V: TRBV7-2; D: -; length: 16; size: -; CDR3: CASSLAEGSSTDTQYF; DNA: TGTGCCAGCAGCTTAGCGGAGGGTTCTAGCACAGATACGCAGTATTTT
J: TRBJ2-3; V: TRBV7-9; D: -; length: 11; size: -; CDR3: CASSFSDTQYF; DNA: TGTGCCAGCAGCTTTAGCGACACGCAGTATTTT
J: TRBJ1-4; V: TRBV29-1; D: TRBD1; length: 13; size: -; CDR3: CSATGLANEKLFF; DNA: TGCAGCGCGACAGGGTTAGCTAATGAAAAACTGTTTTTT
J: TRBJ2-6; V: TRBV19; D: -; length: 16; size: -; CDR3: CASSIGSSSGANVLTF; DNA: TGTGCCAGTAGTATAGGTTCGAGCTCTGGGGCCAACGTCCTGACTTTC
J: TRBJ2-1; V: TRBV7-2; D: -; length: 15; size: -; CDR3: CASSLERGDVHEQFF; DNA: TGTGCCAGCAGCTTAGAACGTGGGGATGTGCATGAGCAGTTCTTC
J: TRBJ2-3; V: TRBV7-9; D: -; length: 16; size: -; CDR3: CASSLGAAHSTDTQYF; DNA: TGTGCCAGCAGCTTAGGGGCAGCCCATAGCACAGATACGCAGTATTTT
J: TRBJ2-1; V: TRBV2; D: -; length: 14; size: few; CDR3: CASRGQIQTDEQFF; DNA: TGTGCCAGCAGGGGACAAATCCAAACAGATGAGCAGTTCTTC
J: TRBJ2-1; V: TRBV28; D: -; length: 13; size: -; CDR3: CASGGGSLFEQFF; DNA: TGTGCCAGCGGGGGCGGGAGCCTTTTTGAGCAGTTCTTC
J: TRBJ2-1; V: TRBV7-9; D: -; length: 18; size: -; CDR3: CASSLSPLGTAAYNEQFF; DNA: TGTGCCAGCAGCTTAAGCCCCCTAGGGACGGCGGCCTACAATGAGCAGTTCTTC
J: TRBJ1-5; V: TRBV9; D: -; length: 14; size: -; CDR3: CASSVDSYGEPQHF; DNA: TGTGCCAGCAGCGTAGACAGTTATGGGGAGCCCCAGCATTTT
J: TRBJ1-2; V: TRBV9; D: TRBD1; length: 16; size: -; CDR3: CASSVLSQGGGYGYTF; DNA: TGTGCCAGCAGCGTACTCAGTCAGGGGGGAGGGTATGGCTACACCTTC
J: TRBJ2-7; V: TRBV7-2; D: TRBD2; length: 14; size: -; CDR3: CASSFGGGPYEQYF; DNA: TGTGCCAGCAGCTTTGGGGGAGGGCCGTACGAGCAGTACTTC
J: TRBJ1-4; V: TRBV5-1; D: -; length: 15; size: -; CDR3: CASSPGVATNEKLFF; DNA: TGCGCCAGCAGCCCCGGGGTCGCAACTAATGAAAAACTGTTTTTT
J: TRBJ2-3; V: TRBV5-4; D: TRBD1; length: 16; size: -; CDR3: CASSLSTGSSVDTQYF; DNA: TGTGCCAGCAGCTTGTCGACAGGGAGTTCAGTAGATACGCAGTATTTT
J: TRBJ1-2; V: TRBV6-5; D: -; length: 13; size: -; CDR3: CASSYSRTGGYTF; DNA: TGTGCCAGCAGTTACTCCAGGACTGGTGGCTACACCTTC
J: TRBJ1-4; V: TRBV9; D: TRBD1; length: 14; size: -; CDR3: CASSVVGTGGKLFF; DNA: TGTGCCAGCAGCGTAGTCGGGACAGGGGGGAAACTGTTTTTT
J: TRBJ2-1; V: TRBV7-2; D: TRBD1; length: 13; size: -; CDR3: CASEGQAYNEQFF; DNA: TGTGCCAGCGAGGGACAGGCCTACAATGAGCAGTTCTTC
J: TRBJ2-7; V: TRBV28; D: -; length: 13; size: -; CDR3: CASNKGGNYEQYF; DNA: TGTGCCAGTAATAAGGGGGGGAACTACGAGCAGTACTTC
J: TRBJ1-2; V: TRBV5-1; D: -; length: 14; size: once; CDR3: CASSLDSGTYGYTF; DNA: TGCGCCAGCAGCTTGGATAGTGGTACTTATGGCTACACCTTC
J: TRBJ2-1; V: TRBV6-6; D: TRBD2; length: 16; size: -; CDR3: CASSWGLAGPYNEQFF; DNA: TGTGCCAGCAGTTGGGGACTAGCGGGGCCTTACAATGAGCAGTTCTTC
J: TRBJ2-3; V: TRBV5-1; D: TRBD2; length: 17; size: -; CDR3: CASSLGLAGGPADTQYF; DNA: TGCGCCAGCAGCCTGGGACTAGCGGGAGGGCCGGCAGATACGCAGTATTTT
J: TRBJ2-5; V: TRBV4-2; D: TRBD2; length: 17; size: -; CDR3: CASSQELAGGLGETQYF; DNA: TGTGCCAGCAGCCAAGAGCTAGCGGGTGGATTAGGGGAGACCCAGTACTTC
J: TRBJ1-4; V: TRBV19; D: -; length: 16; size: -; CDR3: CASRGLGLATNEKLFF; DNA: TGTGCCAGTAGAGGGCTGGGGCTCGCAACTAATGAAAAACTGTTTTTT
J: TRBJ2-2; V: TRBV7-6; D: TRBD1; length: 15; size: -; CDR3: CASSPPGQLTGELFF; DNA: TGTGCCAGCAGCCCCCCGGGACAGCTGACCGGGGAGCTGTTTTTT
J: TRBJ2-1; V: TRBV9; D: -; length: 14; size: medium-sized; CDR3: CASTPGGAFNEQFF; DNA: TGTGCCAGCACCCCCGGGGGCGCTTTCAATGAGCAGTTCTTC
J: TRBJ2-5; V: TRBV27; D: TRBD2; length: 15; size: -; CDR3: CASSPLTGGGETQYF; DNA: TGTGCCAGCAGTCCTTTGACGGGAGGAGGAGAGACCCAGTACTTC
J: TRBJ2-1; V: TRBV6-1; D: TRBD1; length: 15; size: -; CDR3: CASSEDRGRGNEQFF; DNA: TGTGCCAGCAGTGAAGACAGGGGGCGAGGAAATGAGCAGTTCTTC
J: TRBJ2-7; V: TRBV2; D: TRBD1; length: 15; size: few; CDR3: CASSDGQVIPGEQYF; DNA: TGTGCCAGCAGTGACGGACAGGTAATTCCTGGCGAGCAGTACTTC
J: TRBJ1-1; V: TRBV25-1; D: TRBD1; length: 12; size: -; CDR3: CASMGTGGKDFF; DNA: TGTGCCAGCATGGGCACAGGGGGTAAGGATTTCTTT
J: TRBJ2-1; V: TRBV2; D: -; length: 15; size: -; CDR3: CASIFGPTTYNEQFF; DNA: TGTGCCAGCATCTTTGGTCCCACAACCTACAATGAGCAGTTCTTC
J: TRBJ2-1; V: TRBV6-5; D: -; length: 13; size: -; CDR3: CASSYSESGEQFF; DNA: TGTGCCAGCAGTTACTCGGAATCGGGTGAGCAGTTCTTC
J: TRBJ2-1; V: TRBV7-7; D: TRBD2; length: 17; size: -; CDR3: CASSFASGRAIHNEQFF; DNA: TGTGCTAGCAGCTTTGCTAGCGGGAGGGCCATCCACAATGAGCAGTTCTTC
J: TRBJ2-5; V: TRBV9; D: -; length: 22; size: -; CDR3: CASSREDGTPQLRKVSRETQYF; DNA: TGTGCCAGCAGCAGGGAGGACGGGACACCTCAACTAAGGAAGGTGTCAAGAGAGACCCAGTACTTC
J: TRBJ1-1; V: TRBV10-3; D: TRBD1; length: 14; size: -; CDR3: CAISSTGGITEAFF; DNA: TGTGCCATCAGTTCGACAGGGGGTATCACTGAAGCTTTCTTT
J: TRBJ2-7; V: TRBV29-1; D: -; length: 13; size: medium-sized; CDR3: CSVVWENSYEQYF; DNA: TGCAGCGTTGTATGGGAGAACTCCTACGAGCAGTACTTC
J: TRBJ2-6; V: TRBV9; D: -; length: 15; size: -; CDR3: CASSVLGFGANVLTF; DNA: TGTGCCAGCAGCGTCCTTGGGTTCGGGGCCAACGTCCTGACTTTC
J: TRBJ2-2; V: TRBV19; D: TRBD1; length: 14; size: -; CDR3: CASSTWDRAGELFF; DNA: TGTGCCAGTAGTACTTGGGACAGGGCCGGGGAGCTGTTTTTT
J: TRBJ2-1; V: TRBV30; D: TRBD2; length: 16; size: -; CDR3: CAWSVRGLAGYNEQFF; DNA: TGTGCCTGGAGTGTACGGGGGCTAGCGGGATACAATGAGCAGTTCTTC
J: TRBJ2-1; V: TRBV5-1; D: -; length: 14; size: once; CDR3: CASSLGQWNNEQFF; DNA: TGCGCCAGCAGCTTGGGACAGTGGAACAATGAGCAGTTCTTC
J: TRBJ2-7; V: TRBV2; D: -; length: 12; size: -; CDR3: CASSRDIGAQYF; DNA: TGTGCCAGCAGTAGGGACATCGGAGCGCAGTACTTC
J: TRBJ1-1; V: TRBV20-1; D: -; length: 11; size: few; CDR3: CSASRNTEAFF; DNA: TGCAGTGCTAGCCGGAACACTGAAGCTTTCTTT
J: TRBJ2-5; V: TRBV5-5; D: -; length: 14; size: -; CDR3: CASSPGAVKETQYF; DNA: TGTGCCAGCAGCCCTGGGGCAGTAAAAGAGACCCAGTACTTC
J: TRBJ1-3; V: TRBV21-1; D: -; length: 19; size: -; CDR3: CASSKAPRQLISSGNTIYF; DNA: TGTGCCAGCAGCAAAGCGCCCAGACAGCTCATATCCTCTGGAAACACCATATATTTT
J: TRBJ1-5; V: TRBV11-2; D: -; length: 15; size: -; CDR3: CASSLGQTSNQPQHF; DNA: TGTGCCAGCAGCTTAGGGCAGACCTCCAATCAGCCCCAGCATTTT